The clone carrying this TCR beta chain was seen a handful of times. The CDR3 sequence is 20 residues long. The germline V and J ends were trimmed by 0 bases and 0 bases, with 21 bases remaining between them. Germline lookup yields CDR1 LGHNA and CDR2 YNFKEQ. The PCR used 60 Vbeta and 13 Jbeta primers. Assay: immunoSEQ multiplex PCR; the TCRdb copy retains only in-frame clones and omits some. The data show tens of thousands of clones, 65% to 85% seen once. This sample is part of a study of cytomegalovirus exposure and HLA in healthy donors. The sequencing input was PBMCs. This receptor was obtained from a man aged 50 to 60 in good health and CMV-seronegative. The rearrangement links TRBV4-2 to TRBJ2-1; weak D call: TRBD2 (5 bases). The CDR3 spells CASSQDFREPAAPSYNEQFF. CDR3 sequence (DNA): TGTGCCAGCAGCCAAGATTTTCGAGAGCCAGCGGCCCCCTCCTACAATGAGCAGTTCTTC.